Listed below are T cell receptor beta chains from one sample, sequenced in a study of blood T cell repertoires in COVID-19. Assay used: immunoSEQ multiplex PCR; TCRdb lists only in-frame clones, some missing. The data contain 250,000 or so clones, around 90% of them singletons. Sequencing used PBMCs or T cells enriched from blood (not recorded which). The receptors were sampled from a man aged 45-65 years who had been exposed to COVID-19. CDR3s include the opening cysteine and the closing phenylalanine or tryptophan. D genes are given only for firm matches. Only part of the rows carry a size: once, few, many, or a class if the clone is expanded.

clone_size d_call j_call v_call cdr3_aa cdr3_nt
. . TRBJ2-5 TRBV5-1 CASSFSGEETQYF TGCGCCAGCAGCTTTTCGGGGGAAGAGACCCAGTACTTC
. . TRBJ2-5 TRBV12-3/TRBV12-4 CASSPSETQYF TGTGCCAGCAGCCCATCAGAGACCCAGTACTTC
. . TRBJ2-2 TRBV18 CASSHNAGSNTGELFF TGTGCCAGCTCACATAATGCGGGCTCGAACACCGGGGAGCTGTTTTTT
. . TRBJ1-1 TRBV11-2 CASSLGGDTEAFF TGTGCCAGCAGCTTAGGGGGGGACACTGAAGCTTTCTTT
once . TRBJ1-2 TRBV30 CAWSVRSLAGGYTF TGTGCCTGGAGTGTACGGTCCTTGGCGGGGGGCTACACCTTC
. TRBD2 TRBJ2-5 TRBV27 CASRGTSRETQYF TGTGCCAGCAGAGGGACTAGCCGAGAGACCCAGTACTTC
. TRBD1 TRBJ2-3 TRBV18 CASFPPGQGPTDTQYF TGTGCCAGCTTTCCGCCGGGACAGGGGCCCACAGATACGCAGTATTTT
. TRBD2 TRBJ2-1 TRBV7-3 CASSFSGGAYNEQFF TGTGCCAGCAGTTTTAGCGGGGGGGCCTACAATGAGCAGTTCTTC
. TRBD1 TRBJ2-7 TRBV5-1 CASSLGDSSYEQYF TGCGCCAGCAGCTTGGGGGACAGTTCCTACGAGCAGTACTTC
. . TRBJ1-4 TRBV5-1 CASSFSGWGNEKLFF TGCGCCAGCAGCTTTTCGGGGTGGGGTAATGAAAAACTGTTTTTT
once TRBD1 TRBJ1-3 TRBV7-3 CASSLFGTGLSGNTIYF TGTGCCAGCAGCTTATTTGGGACAGGGCTTTCTGGAAACACCATATATTTT
once . TRBJ1-4 TRBV5-4 CASSSRTEPNEKLFF TGTGCCAGCAGCTCCCGGACAGAACCAAATGAAAAACTGTTTTTT
. TRBD1 TRBJ1-5 TRBV19 CASSQGAQPQHF TGTGCCAGTTCCCAGGGGGCCCAGCCCCAGCATTTT
. . TRBJ1-6 TRBV5-4 CASSLTGRDSPLHF TGTGCCAGCAGCTTGACAGGGCGTGATTCACCCCTCCACTTT
. TRBD1 TRBJ1-5 TRBV6-1 CASSGQGAVGNQPQHF TGTGCCAGCAGTGGACAGGGGGCCGTGGGCAATCAGCCCCAGCATTTT
. . TRBJ2-1 TRBV7-2 CASSPGTYNEQFF TGTGCCAGCAGCCCGGGGACTTACAATGAGCAGTTCTTC
. TRBD1 TRBJ2-7 TRBV5-5 CASSARDRLQTIGQYF TGTGCCAGCAGCGCCCGGGACAGACTCCAAACTATCGGGCAGTACTTC
. TRBD1 TRBJ1-6 TRBV19 CASSAGQGYNSPLHF TGTGCCAGTAGTGCTGGACAGGGGTACAATTCACCCCTCCACTTT
. . TRBJ2-5 TRBV6-6 CASSYQGPLQETQYF TGTGCCAGCAGTTATCAGGGGCCTTTGCAAGAGACCCAGTACTTC
. TRBD2 TRBJ2-1 TRBV27 CASSHLGGRAYNEQFF TGTGCCAGCAGTCATCTGGGAGGGCGCGCCTACAATGAGCAGTTCTTC
. . TRBJ2-3 TRBV28 CASSPSWSDTQYF TGTGCCAGCAGCCCTAGCTGGTCAGATACGCAGTATTTT
once TRBD2 TRBJ2-1 TRBV11-2 CASSFLSSGGRYNEQFF TGTGCCAGCAGCTTCCTCTCTAGCGGGGGACGCTACAATGAGCAGTTCTTC
. TRBD1 TRBJ1-2 TRBV7-9 CASTRGGLNYGYTF TGTGCCAGCACCAGGGGGGGACTAAACTATGGCTACACCTTC
. TRBD1 TRBJ1-1 TRBV28 CASSLMAGGETEAFF TGTGCCAGCAGTTTAATGGCAGGGGGCGAGACTGAAGCTTTCTTT
. . TRBJ2-3 TRBV28 CASRPPRSTDTQYF TGTGCCAGCAGACCCCCCAGGTCCACAGATACGCAGTATTTT
. . TRBJ1-1 TRBV30 CAWRAAPTEAFF TGTGCCTGGAGAGCCGCCCCCACTGAAGCTTTCTTT
. . TRBJ2-7 TRBV21-1 CASSKIRRNEQYF TGTGCCAGCAGCAAAATAAGGAGGAACGAGCAGTACTTC
. TRBD2 TRBJ2-3 TRBV11-2 CASSFNSGGSTDTQYF TGTGCCAGCAGCTTTAATAGCGGGGGTAGCACAGATACGCAGTATTTT